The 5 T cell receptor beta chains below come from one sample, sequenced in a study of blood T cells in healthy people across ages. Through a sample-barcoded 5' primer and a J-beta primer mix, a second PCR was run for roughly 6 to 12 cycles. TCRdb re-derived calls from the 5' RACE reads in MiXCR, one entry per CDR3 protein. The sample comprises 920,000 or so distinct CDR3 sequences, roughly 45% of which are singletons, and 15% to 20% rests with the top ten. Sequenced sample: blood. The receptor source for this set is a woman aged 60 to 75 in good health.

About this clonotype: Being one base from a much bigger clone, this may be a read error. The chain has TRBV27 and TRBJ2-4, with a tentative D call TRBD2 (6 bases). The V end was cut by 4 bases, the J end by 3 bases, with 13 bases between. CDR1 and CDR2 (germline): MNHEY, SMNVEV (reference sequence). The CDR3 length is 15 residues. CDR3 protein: CASSSLRAGKNIQYF. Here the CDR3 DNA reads TGTGCCAGCAGTTCCTTGCGAGCGGGCAAAAACATTCAGTACTTC.

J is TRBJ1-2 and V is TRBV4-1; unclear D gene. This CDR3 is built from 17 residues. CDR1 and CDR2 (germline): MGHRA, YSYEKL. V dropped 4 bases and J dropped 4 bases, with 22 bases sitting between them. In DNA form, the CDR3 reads TGCGCCAGCAGCCCGCGGGGAGGACTGGGCGGGTTCTATGGCTACACCTTC. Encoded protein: CASSPRGGLGGFYGYTF.

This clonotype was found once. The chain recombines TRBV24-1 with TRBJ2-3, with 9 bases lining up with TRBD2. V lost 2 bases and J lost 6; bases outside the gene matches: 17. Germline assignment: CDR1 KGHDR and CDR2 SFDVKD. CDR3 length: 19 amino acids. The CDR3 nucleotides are TGTGCCACCAGTGATTCCCTCTCGTCGGGCGGGAGGGTACCGGATACGCAGTATTTT. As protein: CATSDSLSSGGRVPDTQYF.

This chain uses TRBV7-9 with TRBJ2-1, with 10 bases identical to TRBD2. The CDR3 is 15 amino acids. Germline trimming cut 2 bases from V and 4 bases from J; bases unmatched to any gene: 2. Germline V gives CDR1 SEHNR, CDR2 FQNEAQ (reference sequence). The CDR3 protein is CASSLKAGGYNEQFF. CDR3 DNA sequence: TGTGCCAGCAGCTTAAAAGCGGGAGGGTACAATGAGCAGTTCTTC.

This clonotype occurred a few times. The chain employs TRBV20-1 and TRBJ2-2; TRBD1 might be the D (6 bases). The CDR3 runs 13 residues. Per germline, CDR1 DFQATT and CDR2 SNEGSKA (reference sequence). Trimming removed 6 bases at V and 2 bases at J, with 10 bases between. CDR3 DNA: TGCAGTGCCCCGACAGGCAACACCGGGGAGCTGTTTTTT. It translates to CSAPTGNTGELFF.